The 6 T cell receptor beta chains presented below share a single source sample, sequenced in a study of human T cells and chemical hapten exposure. TCRdb re-called the RACE reads with MiXCR, one entry per CDR3 protein. The sample contains about 260,000 distinct CDR3 sequences, approximately 8.6% of which appear only once. The sample's time point: pre-sensitization, week 0. Treatment in this sample: therapeutic diphenylcyclopropenone sensitization with weekly scalp DPC. Material: whole blood, obtained in connection with sensitization to the hapten diphenylcyclopropenone (DPC). The receptor set was obtained from a woman in her 40s with alopecia areata. Some clones in this sample may be carry-over from other donors' samples.

This clonotype was picked up a small number of times. V usage is TRBV7-2 and J usage is TRBJ2-7; the match to TRBD2 covers 8 bases. The length of the CDR3 is 14 residues. CDR1 is SGHTA, CDR2 FQGNSA, per germline. Trimming cost V 3 bases and J 2 bases; bases outside gene matches: 3. The DNA of the CDR3 is TGTGCCAGCAGCTTCGAGCGGGGGCCCTACGAGCAGTACTTC. Protein product: CASSFERGPYEQYF.

This clonotype showed up just once. The V and J genes are TRBV6-2 or TRBV6-3 and TRBJ2-2, with D perhaps given as TRBD1 or TRBD2 (5 bases each). V was clipped by 6 bases and J by 2 bases, with 10 bases between them. From germline, CDR1 is MNHEY and CDR2 SVGEGT. The CDR3 runs to 14 residues. The CDR3 protein is CASSRDGNTGELFF. DNA for the CDR3: TGTGCCAGCAGCCGGGACGGAAACACCGGGGAGCTGTTTTTT.

In this sample, this clonotype turned up a few times. This chain joins TRBV13 and TRBJ1-2, with D possibly matching TRBD1 (5 bases). The CDR3 consists of 15 residues. V dropped 0 bases and J dropped 5 bases, with 13 bases sitting between them. In germline, CDR1 is PRHDT, CDR2 FYEKMQ (reference sequence). CDR3 amino acids: CASSLGLAGTYGYTF. In DNA form, the CDR3 reads TGTGCCAGCAGCTTAGGTCTAGCAGGGACTTATGGCTACACCTTC.

The J gene is TRBJ1-3, the V gene TRBV7-3; 7 bases match TRBD1. CDR1 is SGHTA, CDR2 FQGTGA, per germline. This CDR3 comprises 16 residues. The J segment lost 2 bases and the V segment lost 5 bases, leaving 9 bases of the junction unmatched. Here the CDR3 reads CASSLGPQGAGNTIYF. Here the CDR3 DNA reads TGTGCCAGCAGCCTGGGACCTCAGGGGGCTGGAAACACCATATATTTT.

This clonotype was counted only a few times. The rearrangement uses TRBV7-2 and TRBJ1-1, with 8 bases matching TRBD1. The CDR3 spans 14 residues. Germline V gives CDR1 SGHTA, CDR2 FQGNSA. V lost 5 bases, J lost 2 bases, and 4 bases stayed unmatched. The CDR3 region has the DNA TGTGCCAGCAGCCGACAGGGGACCAACACTGAAGCTTTCTTT. Protein: CASSRQGTNTEAFF.

This clonotype was detected only a few times. This sequence joins TRBV6-1 and TRBJ1-1, with D maybe TRBD1 (5 bases). The CDR3 has 13 residues. Trimming removed 1 base from V and 7 bases from J, with 10 bases in between. CDR1 MNHNS and CDR2 SASEGT come from the germline V gene. CDR3 sequence: CASSEVGRGEAFF. DNA of the CDR3: TGTGCCAGCAGTGAAGTTGGTAGGGGTGAAGCTTTCTTT.